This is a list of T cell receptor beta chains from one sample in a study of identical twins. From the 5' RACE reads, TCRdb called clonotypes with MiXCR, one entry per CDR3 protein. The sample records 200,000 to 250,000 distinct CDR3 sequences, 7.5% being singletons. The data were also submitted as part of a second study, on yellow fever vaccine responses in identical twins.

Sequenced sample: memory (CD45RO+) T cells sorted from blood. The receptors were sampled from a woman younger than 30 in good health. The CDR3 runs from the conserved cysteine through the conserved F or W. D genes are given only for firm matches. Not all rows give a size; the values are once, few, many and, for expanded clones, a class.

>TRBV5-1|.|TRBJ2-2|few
TGCGCCAGCAGCTTGGTCCGGACGAACACCGGGGAGCTGTTTTTT
CASSLVRTNTGELFF
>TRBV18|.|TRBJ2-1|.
TGTGCCAGCTCACCATTAGCGAGCTCCTACAATGAGCAGTTCTTC
CASSPLASSYNEQFF
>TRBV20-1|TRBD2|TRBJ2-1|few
TGCAGTGCTGTCTGGGGGGGTAGAAATGAGCAGTTCTTC
CSAVWGGRNEQFF
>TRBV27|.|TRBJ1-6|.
TGTGCCAGCACCCAGACGGGGAAACGTAATTCACCCCTCCACTTT
CASTQTGKRNSPLHF
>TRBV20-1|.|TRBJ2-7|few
TGCAGTGCACCGGACACATCCTACGAGCAGTACTTC
CSAPDTSYEQYF
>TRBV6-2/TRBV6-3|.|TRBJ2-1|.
TGTGCCAGCAGTTACTGGGCGGAGATCTACAATGAGCAGTTCTTC
CASSYWAEIYNEQFF
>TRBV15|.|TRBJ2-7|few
TGTGCCACCGGACAACAGGGTTGGGAGCAGTACTTC
CATGQQGWEQYF
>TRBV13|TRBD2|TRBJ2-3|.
TGTGCCAGCAGCTTAGATTTCGGGGGGGCCCCAGATACGCAGTATTTT
CASSLDFGGAPDTQYF
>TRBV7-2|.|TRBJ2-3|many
TGTGCCAGCAGCTTTGCAGGACGGAGCACAGATACGCAGTATTTT
CASSFAGRSTDTQYF
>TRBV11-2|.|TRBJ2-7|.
TGTGCCAGCAGCTTAGGAGAACTATTTACCTACGAGCAGTACTTC
CASSLGELFTYEQYF
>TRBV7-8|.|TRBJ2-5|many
TGTGCCAGCAGTCTAGGGGGGGTAGAGACCCAGTACTTC
CASSLGGVETQYF
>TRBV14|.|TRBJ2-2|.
TGTGCCAGCAGCCAAGTTCGTGGCACCGGGGAGCTGTTTTTT
CASSQVRGTGELFF
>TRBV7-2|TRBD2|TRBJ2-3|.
TGTGCCAGCAGCTCAGGAATCGGGGGGGCTAAAAGTACGCAGTATTTT
CASSSGIGGAKSTQYF
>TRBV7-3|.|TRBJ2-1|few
TGTGCCAGCAGCCCCCAGGGAAAGCGTGAGCAGTTCTTC
CASSPQGKREQFF
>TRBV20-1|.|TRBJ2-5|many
TGCAGTGCTAGCGGGGAGGCGGAGACCCAGTACTTC
CSASGEAETQYF
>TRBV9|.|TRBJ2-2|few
TGTGCCAGCAGCGTATCCCCTGCCACCGGGGAGCTGTTTTTT
CASSVSPATGELFF
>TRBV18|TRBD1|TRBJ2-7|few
TGTGCCAGCTCACCGGGACAGGGAACCTACGAGCAGTACTTC
CASSPGQGTYEQYF
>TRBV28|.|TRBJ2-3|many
TGTGCCAGCAGACAAATCCCAGATACGCAGTATTTT
CASRQIPDTQYF
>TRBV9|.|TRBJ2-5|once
TGTGCCAGCAGCGTAGGACGGACACAAGAGACCCAGTACTTC
CASSVGRTQETQYF
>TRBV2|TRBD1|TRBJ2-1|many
TGTGCCAGCAGTCGGGACAGGTGGACAGATGAGCAGTTCTTC
CASSRDRWTDEQFF
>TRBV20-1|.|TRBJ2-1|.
TGCAGTGCTAGAGTCGACGGGGCTGTCGGGTTCTTC
CSARVDGAVGFF
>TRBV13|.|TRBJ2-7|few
TGTGCCAGCAGCTTAGTGGGCCAGGGAAACTACGAGCAGTACTTC
CASSLVGQGNYEQYF
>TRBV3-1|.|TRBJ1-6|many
TGTGCCAGCAGCCAGGTGACCGGATCACCCCTCCACTTT
CASSQVTGSPLHF
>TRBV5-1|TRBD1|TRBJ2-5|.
TGCGCCAGCAGCTTGGGGGGGACAGGGCAAGAGACCCAGTACTTC
CASSLGGTGQETQYF
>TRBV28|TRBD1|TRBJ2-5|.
TGTGCCAGCAGTCCCGTGATGGGGACAGGGACCCAGTACTTC
CASSPVMGTGTQYF
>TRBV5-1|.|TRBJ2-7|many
TGCGCCAGCAGCTTGATCTCCCCGGCTTACGAGCAGTACTTC
CASSLISPAYEQYF
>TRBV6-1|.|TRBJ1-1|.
TGTGCCAGCAGTGAAAAGGGGCTCACTGAAGCTTTCTTT
CASSEKGLTEAFF
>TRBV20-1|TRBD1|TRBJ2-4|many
TGCAGTGCTAGAGATAGGGGACAGGGATTCCAAAACATTCAGTACTTC
CSARDRGQGFQNIQYF
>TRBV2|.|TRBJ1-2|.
TGTGCCAGCACCCCGGATGGTCCAGACTATGGCTACACCTTC
CASTPDGPDYGYTF
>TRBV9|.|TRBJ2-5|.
TGTGCCAGCAGCGTTAGCGACACCTCCGCAGAGACCCAGTACTTC
CASSVSDTSAETQYF
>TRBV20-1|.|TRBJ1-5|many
TGCAGTGCTTTGGTTGGGGGCAATCAGCCCCAGCATTTT
CSALVGGNQPQHF
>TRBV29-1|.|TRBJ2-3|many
TGCAGCGTTGACCGCGACTTCTCAGGGACGCAGTATTTT
CSVDRDFSGTQYF
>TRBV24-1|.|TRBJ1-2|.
TGTGCCACCAGTGAGTTAGACAAAAACTATGGCTACACCTTC
CATSELDKNYGYTF
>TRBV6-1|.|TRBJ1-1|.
TGTGCCAGCACCGCGGGGGGCCTGAACACTGAAGCTTTCTTT
CASTAGGLNTEAFF
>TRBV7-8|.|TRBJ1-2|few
TGTGCCAGCAGTCTACAGGGCGGAGGCTACACCTTC
CASSLQGGGYTF
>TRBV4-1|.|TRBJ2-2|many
TGCGCCAGCAAGGGTAGCGGCAACACCGGGGAGCTGTTTTTT
CASKGSGNTGELFF
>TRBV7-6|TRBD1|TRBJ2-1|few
TGTGCCAGCAGCCCGGCCGGGACAGGGGTCCCTACTGAGCAGTTCTTC
CASSPAGTGVPTEQFF
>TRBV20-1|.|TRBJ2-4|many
TGCAGTGCTAGAGTAGGGCCCCCCCGAGACATTCAGTACTTC
CSARVGPPRDIQYF
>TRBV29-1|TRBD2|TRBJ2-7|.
TGCAGCGTCGTGAAGACTAGCTCTGGCGAGCAGTACTTC
CSVVKTSSGEQYF
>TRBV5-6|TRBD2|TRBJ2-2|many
TGTGCCAGCAGCGGGGGACTAGACGACACCGGGGAGCTGTTTTTT
CASSGGLDDTGELFF
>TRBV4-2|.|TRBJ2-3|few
TGTGCCAGCAGCCAAGATGGGGCAGTGACAGATACGCAGTATTTT
CASSQDGAVTDTQYF
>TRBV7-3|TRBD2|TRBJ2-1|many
TGTGCCAGCACAACTAGCGGGGGGTACAATGAGCAGTTCTTC
CASTTSGGYNEQFF
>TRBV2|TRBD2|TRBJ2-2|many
TGTGCCAGCAGTGAACTAGCGGGAGTTGGCGTAGCCGGGGAGCTGTTTTTT
CASSELAGVGVAGELFF
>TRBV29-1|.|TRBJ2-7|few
TGCAGCGTTTCCACCGGGACACTAGGCTCCTACGAGCAGTACTTC
CSVSTGTLGSYEQYF
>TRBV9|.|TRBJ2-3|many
TGTGCCAGCAGCGTAGATTTAGGAGTGAATACGCAGTATTTT
CASSVDLGVNTQYF
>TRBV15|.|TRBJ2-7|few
TGTGCCACCAGCAGATCAAGAGGTTTCTCCTACGAGCAGTACTTC
CATSRSRGFSYEQYF
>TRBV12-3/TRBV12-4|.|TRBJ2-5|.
TGTGCCAGCAGCCCCCCCGGGGTTAGTAAAGAGACCCAGTACTTC
CASSPPGVSKETQYF
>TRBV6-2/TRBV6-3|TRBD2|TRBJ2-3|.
TGTGCCAGCAGGACTCTAGCGGCGCTAGATACGCAGTATTTT
CASRTLAALDTQYF
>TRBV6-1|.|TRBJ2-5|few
TGTGCCAGCAGCAGGTGGGGTCCCCAAGAGACCCAGTACTTC
CASSRWGPQETQYF
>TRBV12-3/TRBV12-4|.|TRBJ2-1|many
TGTGCCAGCAGTTTAATAGGAGATGAGCAGTTCTTC
CASSLIGDEQFF
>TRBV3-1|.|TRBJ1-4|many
TGTGCCAGCAGCCAAGAGGCACGGGGTGGGGAAAAACTGTTTTTT
CASSQEARGGEKLFF
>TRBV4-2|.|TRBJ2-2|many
TGTGCCAGCAGCCAAGATACGAACGGGGAGCTGTTTTTT
CASSQDTNGELFF
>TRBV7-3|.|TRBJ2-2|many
TGTGCCAGCCGGGGAGAGAACACCGGGGAGCTGTTTTTT
CASRGENTGELFF
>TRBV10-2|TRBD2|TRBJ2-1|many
TGCGCCAGTTTTAGCGGGAGGTCATACAATGAGCAGTTCTTC
CASFSGRSYNEQFF
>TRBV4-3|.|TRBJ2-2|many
TGCGCCAGCAGCCTATACTCGGACCGCCAAGGCGGGGAGCTGTTTTTT
CASSLYSDRQGGELFF
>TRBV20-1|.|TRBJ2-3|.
TGCTGTGCTAGTCTCCCTGTGGGGGGTGGCACAGATACGCAGTATTTT
CCASLPVGGGTDTQYF
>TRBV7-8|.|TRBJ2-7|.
TGTGCCAGCAGCTTGAATTTTCGGGGCCTTAGGTTCTCCGAGCAGTACTTC
CASSLNFRGLRFSEQYF
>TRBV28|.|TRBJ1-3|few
TGTGCCAGCAGTCCCGAGCCAGGGACTGGAAACACCATATATTTT
CASSPEPGTGNTIYF
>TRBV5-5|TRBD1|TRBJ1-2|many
TGTGCCAGCAGCTCGGGGACAGGGGCGTTGGCTGGCTACACCTTC
CASSSGTGALAGYTF